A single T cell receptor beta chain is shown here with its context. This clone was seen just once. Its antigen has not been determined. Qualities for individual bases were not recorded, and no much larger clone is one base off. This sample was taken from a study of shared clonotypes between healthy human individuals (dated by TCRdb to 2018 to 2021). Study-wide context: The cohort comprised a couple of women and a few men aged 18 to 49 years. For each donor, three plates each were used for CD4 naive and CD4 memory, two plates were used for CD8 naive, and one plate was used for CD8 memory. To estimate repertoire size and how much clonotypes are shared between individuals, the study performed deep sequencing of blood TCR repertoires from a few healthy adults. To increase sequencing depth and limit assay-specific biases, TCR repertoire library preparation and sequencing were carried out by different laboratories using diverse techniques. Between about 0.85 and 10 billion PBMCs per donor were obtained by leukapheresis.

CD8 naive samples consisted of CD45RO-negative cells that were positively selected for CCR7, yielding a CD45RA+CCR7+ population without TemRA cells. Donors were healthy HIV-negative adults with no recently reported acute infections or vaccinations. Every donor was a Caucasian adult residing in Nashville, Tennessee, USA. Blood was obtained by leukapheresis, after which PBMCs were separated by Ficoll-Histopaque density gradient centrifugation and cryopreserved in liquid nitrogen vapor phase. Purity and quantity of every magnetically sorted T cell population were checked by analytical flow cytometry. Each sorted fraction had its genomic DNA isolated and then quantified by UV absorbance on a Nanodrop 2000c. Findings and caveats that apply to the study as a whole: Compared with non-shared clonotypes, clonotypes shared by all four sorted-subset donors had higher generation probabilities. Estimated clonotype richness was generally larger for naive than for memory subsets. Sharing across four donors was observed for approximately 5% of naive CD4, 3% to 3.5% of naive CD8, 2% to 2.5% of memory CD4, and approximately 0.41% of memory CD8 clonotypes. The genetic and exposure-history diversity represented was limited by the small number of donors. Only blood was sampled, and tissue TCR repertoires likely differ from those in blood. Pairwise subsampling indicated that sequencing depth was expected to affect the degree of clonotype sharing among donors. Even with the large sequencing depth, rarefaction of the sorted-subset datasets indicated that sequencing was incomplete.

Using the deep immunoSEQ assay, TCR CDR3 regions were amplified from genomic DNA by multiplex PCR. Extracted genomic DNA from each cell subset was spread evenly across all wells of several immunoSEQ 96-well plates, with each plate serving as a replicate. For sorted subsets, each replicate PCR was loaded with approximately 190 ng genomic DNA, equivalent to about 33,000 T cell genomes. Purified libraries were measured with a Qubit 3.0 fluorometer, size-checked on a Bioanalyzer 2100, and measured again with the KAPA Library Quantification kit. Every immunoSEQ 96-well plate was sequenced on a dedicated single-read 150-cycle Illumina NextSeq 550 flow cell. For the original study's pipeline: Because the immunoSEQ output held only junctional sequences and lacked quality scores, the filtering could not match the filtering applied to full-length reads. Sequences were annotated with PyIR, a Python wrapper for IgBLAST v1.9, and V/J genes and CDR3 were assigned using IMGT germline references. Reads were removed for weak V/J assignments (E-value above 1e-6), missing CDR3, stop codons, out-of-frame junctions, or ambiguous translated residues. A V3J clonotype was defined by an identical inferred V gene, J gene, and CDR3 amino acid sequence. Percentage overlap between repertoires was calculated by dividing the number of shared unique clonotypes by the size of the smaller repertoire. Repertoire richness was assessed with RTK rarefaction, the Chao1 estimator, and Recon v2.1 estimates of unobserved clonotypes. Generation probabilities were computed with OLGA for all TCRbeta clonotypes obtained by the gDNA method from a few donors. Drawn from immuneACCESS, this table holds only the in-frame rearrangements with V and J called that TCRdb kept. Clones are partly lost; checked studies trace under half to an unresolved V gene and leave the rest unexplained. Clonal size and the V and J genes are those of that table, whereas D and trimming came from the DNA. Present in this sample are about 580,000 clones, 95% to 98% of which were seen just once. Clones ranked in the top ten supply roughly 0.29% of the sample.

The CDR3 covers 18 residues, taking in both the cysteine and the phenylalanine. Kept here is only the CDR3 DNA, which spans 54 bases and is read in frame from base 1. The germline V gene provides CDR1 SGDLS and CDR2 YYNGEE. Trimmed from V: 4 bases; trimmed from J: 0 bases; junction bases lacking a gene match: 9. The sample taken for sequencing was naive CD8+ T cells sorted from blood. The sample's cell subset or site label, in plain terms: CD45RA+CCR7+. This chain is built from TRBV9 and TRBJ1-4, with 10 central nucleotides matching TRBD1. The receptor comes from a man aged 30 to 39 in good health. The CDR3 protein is CASSPGQGVKATNEKLFF. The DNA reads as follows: TGTGCCAGCAGCCCCGGACAGGGGGTTAAGGCAACTAATGAAAAACTGTTTTTT.